This TCR beta chain was captured in a study of persistence of HIV-infected CD4 T cells. The libraries were made with immunoSEQ version 4 in survey mode. TCRdb's copy holds only in-frame clones and misses some; the assay was immunoSEQ multiplex PCR. The data show about 7,000 clones, with around three quarters seen just once and roughly 68% held by the top ten. Lysates of CMV-infected fibroblasts at 8 to 10 ug/mL stimulated these cells. Sorting of responding CD4+ T cells relied on upregulated CD40 ligand together with CD69. The CDR3 has 12 amino acids. Germline assignment: CDR1 MNHNY and CDR2 SVGAGI (reference sequence). Deletions cut 5 bases from V and 4 bases from J, with 9 bases between. To note about this clone: What it binds is unknown.

The sequences come from CD4+ T cells sorted from PBMCs after approximately 19-hour stimulation, collected from a patient who received antiretroviral therapy. This clonotype originated in an adult woman with HIV who was CMV-seropositive. V is TRBV6-6 and J is TRBJ2-7, with D perhaps TRBD1 (6 bases). DNA of the CDR3: TGTGCCAGCAGTCCAGGGACATACGAGCAGTACTTC. Its protein product is CASSPGTYEQYF.